The 28 T cell receptor beta chains below all came from one sample that was sequenced in a study of somatic mutations in cytotoxic T cells in rheumatoid arthritis. The repertoire was sequenced with immunoSEQ multiplex PCR; TCRdb's copy has only in-frame clones and lacks some. Among some 21,000 clones listed, roughly 80% were seen once. Sequencing was carried out using CD8+ T cells sorted from blood. Receptor source: an adult with rheumatoid arthritis.

This chain joins TRBV7-9 and TRBJ1-2; 9 bases are shared with TRBD1. The CDR3 runs to 13 residues. From germline, CDR1 is SEHNR and CDR2 FQNEAQ (reference sequence). Trimming at V came to 5 bases and at J to 8 bases, leaving 6 bases not matched to a gene. The CDR3 protein is CASSQGQGWGYTF. In DNA, the CDR3 is TGTGCCAGCAGCCAGGGACAGGGCTGGGGCTACACCTTC.

The chain uses TRBV5-6 and TRBJ1-1, with a tentative D call TRBD1 (6 bases). Germline V gene lookup returns CDR1 SGHDT and CDR2 YYEEEE. This CDR3 comprises 15 residues. V lost 3 bases, J lost 0 bases, and 12 bases lay in between. CDR3 DNA sequence: TGTGCCAGCAGCTCGACGACAGGCATGAACACTGAAGCTTTCTTT. Protein product: CASSSTTGMNTEAFF.

This chain links TRBV7-2 with TRBJ1-2, with D tentatively TRBD1 (6 bases). This CDR3 comprises 17 residues. V was cut by 5 bases and J by 5 bases, with 24 bases left in between. Germline V gives CDR1 SGHTA, CDR2 FQGNSA. The CDR3 bases are TGTGCCAGCAGCCCGAATGCCGGGGGGGCGCTCGAATATGGCTACACCTTC. Translation: CASSPNAGGALEYGYTF.

By its share, this clone is medium-sized. This chain links TRBV28 with TRBJ2-6; 8 nucleotides align to TRBD1. Germline CDR1 MDHEN, CDR2 SYDVKM. V dropped 6 bases and J dropped 0; count of bases not matched to a gene: 13. This CDR3 region has 19 residues. CDR3 in amino acids: CASRLRFGQGASGANVLTF. The CDR3 coding sequence is TGTGCCAGCAGACTAAGGTTCGGCCAGGGGGCCTCTGGGGCCAACGTCCTGACTTTC.

The rearrangement uses TRBV6-5 and TRBJ1-1; D unresolved. Trimming cost V 4 bases and J 1 base, with 13 bases left between them. Germline V gene sequence: CDR1 MNHEY, CDR2 SVGAGI. The CDR3 is made up of 15 amino acids. Here the CDR3 DNA reads TGTGCCAGCAGTTCCGCGGACGGTAAGAACACTGAAGCTTTCTTT. This gives the protein CASSSADGKNTEAFF.

V gene TRBV7-8 combines with J gene TRBJ1-1, with a tentative D call TRBD1 (6 bases). There are 14 residues in the CDR3. Germline V gives CDR1 SGHVS, CDR2 FQNEAQ. Trimming removed 3 bases from V and 1 base from J, with 9 bases in between. CDR3 bases: TGTGCCAGCAGCTTGGGACACCCGAACACTGAAGCTTTCTTT. It yields the protein CASSLGHPNTEAFF. The variable domain in full, with the rest retrieved from reference TRBV7-8 and TRBJ1-1, is GAGVSQSPRYKVAKRGQDVALRCDPISGHVSLFWYQQALGQGPEFLTYFQNEAQLDKSGLPSDRFFAERPEGSVSTLKIQRTQQEDSAVYLCASSLGHPNTEAFFGQGTRLTVV.

V and J are TRBV4-3 and TRBJ2-2; D call uncertain. The CDR3 has 15 residues. CDR1 LGHNA and CDR2 YSLEER come from the germline V gene. Trimming took 1 base from V and 1 from J, leaving 7 bases between them. This CDR3 reads CASSQVVGNTGELFF. The DNA for the CDR3 is TGCGCCAGCAGCCAAGTGGTCGGGAACACCGGGGAGCTGTTTTTT.

The chain couples TRBV29-1 to TRBJ1-2; a possible D gene is TRBD1 (6 bases). V was trimmed by 0 bases and J by 3 bases, leaving 23 bases between them. CDR1 SQVTM and CDR2 ANQGSEA come from the germline V gene. This CDR3 spans 18 amino acids. CDR3 sequence: CSVEDLLGGEIRYYGYTF. For the CDR3, the DNA is TGCAGCGTTGAAGATCTTCTGGGGGGCGAGATCAGATACTATGGCTACACCTTC.

V and J are TRBV4-1 and TRBJ2-3; D ambiguous. The germline gives CDR1 MGHRA, CDR2 YSYEKL. Trimming cost V 4 bases and J 6 bases, with 14 bases left between them. The CDR3 is made up of 14 amino acids. CDR3 sequence reads: CASSLDPSLDTQYF. The DNA of the CDR3 is TGCGCCAGCAGCCTGGACCCCAGTTTGGATACGCAGTATTTT.

The genes are TRBV5-1 and TRBJ2-7, with D possibly TRBD1 on 6 matching bases. Germline CDR1 and CDR2: SGHRS and YFSETQ. The CDR3 extends over 17 amino acids. V lost 4 bases, J lost 4 bases, and 24 bases lay in between. CDR3: CASSKTYPGVGQYEQYF. In nucleotides, the CDR3 is TGCGCCAGCAGCAAGACTTACCCAGGGGTAGGTCAGTACGAGCAGTACTTC.

This clone showed up just once. The chain recombines TRBV6-4 with TRBJ2-5, with D possibly matching TRBD2 (5 bases). V lost 8 bases and J lost 5, with 15 bases in between. The germline V gene encodes CDR1 MRHNA and CDR2 SNTAGT. CDR3 length: 13 amino acids. CDR3 region: CASGDPIAETQYF. Written as DNA, the CDR3 is TGTGCCAGCGGGGATCCAATAGCGGAGACCCAGTACTTC.

The rearrangement joins TRBV27 to TRBJ1-5; weak D call: TRBD1 (6 bases). The V end lost 0 bases, the J end lost 6 bases, and 9 bases lay between the germline ends. CDR1 and CDR2 from the germline V gene are MNHEY and SMNVEV (reference sequence). The CDR3 spans 14 residues. As DNA, the CDR3 is TGTGCCAGCAGTTTATCAGCAGGGGCTCAGCCCCAGCATTTT. Its protein product is CASSLSAGAQPQHF.

The rearrangement links TRBV5-6 to TRBJ1-4, with a possible D match to TRBD1 (5 bases). Germline CDR1 reads SGHDT; CDR2 reads YYEEEE. V shed 4 bases and J shed 8 bases, with 18 bases lying between them. The CDR3 length is 15 residues. The CDR3 reads CASSITGGVMEKLFF. In nucleotides, the CDR3 is TGTGCCAGCAGCATAACAGGCGGTGTAATGGAAAAACTGTTTTTT.

This clone was recorded once. The rearrangement joins TRBV4-1 to TRBJ2-3; D is unresolved. The CDR3 has 15 residues. With 0 bases removed from V and 4 bases from J, the gap between germline ends came to 11 bases. Germline V gene lookup returns CDR1 MGHRA and CDR2 YSYEKL. The CDR3 sequence: CASSQDGGPADTQYF. In nucleotides, the CDR3 is TGCGCCAGCAGCCAAGATGGTGGGCCGGCAGATACGCAGTATTTT.

The V gene is TRBV4-2, the J gene TRBJ1-5; no firm D call. Trimming shortened V by 4 bases and J by 1 base, and 11 bases separated the two germline ends. CDR3 length: 15 residues. The germline CDR1 and CDR2 sequences are LGHNA and YNFKEQ. DNA for the CDR3: TGTGCCAGCAGCCCCGAGGTCGGGAGCAATCAGCCCCAGCATTTT. Translation gives CASSPEVGSNQPQHF.

This clone was seen only a few times. The chain joins TRBV4-2 to TRBJ1-2, with TRBD1 matching over 9 bases. J lost 5 bases, V lost 0 bases, and 4 bases had no gene match. Germline loops: CDR1 LGHNA, CDR2 YNFKEQ. The CDR3 is 15 residues long. The CDR3 sequence: CASSQDTGGPYGYTF. CDR3 coding DNA: TGTGCCAGCAGCCAAGATACAGGGGGCCCGTATGGCTACACCTTC.

The genes are TRBV2 and TRBJ1-4, with a weak D call TRBD1 (6 bases). The CDR3 spans 14 residues. Per the germline V gene, CDR1 is SNHLY and CDR2 is FYNNEI. V lost 8 bases to trimming and J lost 4 bases, with 14 bases between them. CDR3 region: CASARQAYNEKLFF. The CDR3 DNA is TGTGCCAGCGCCCGACAGGCGTATAATGAAAAACTGTTTTTT.

V and J are TRBV7-9 and TRBJ2-1; the D gene is possibly TRBD2 (5 bases). The CDR3 spans 17 residues. Trimming left V 5 bases short and J 0 bases short, with 17 bases between. Germline lookup yields CDR1 SEHNR and CDR2 FQNEAQ (reference sequence). The CDR3 loop is CASSPPVSSGSYNEQFF. As DNA, the CDR3 is TGTGCCAGCAGCCCCCCGGTTTCGAGCGGCTCCTACAATGAGCAGTTCTTC.

The CDR3 sequence is CASSLQRGGPERDTGELFF. CDR3 coding DNA: TGTGCCAGCAGCTTACAGCGGGGGGGCCCGGAGAGGGACACCGGGGAGCTGTTTTTT. The genes are TRBV7-9 and TRBJ2-2, with 10 bases that match TRBD2. This CDR3 is 19 amino acids long. Losses at the gene ends were 2 bases for V and 3 bases for J; bases not matched to a gene: 12. CDR1 and CDR2 from the germline V gene are SEHNR and FQNEAQ (reference sequence). Full variable domain (remainder filled in from reference TRBV7-9 and TRBJ2-2): DTGVSQNPRHKITKRGQNVTFRCDPISEHNRLYWYRQTLGQGPEFLTYFQNEAQLEKSRLLSDRFSAERPKGSFSTLEIQRTEQGDSAMYLCASSLQRGGPERDTGELFFGEGSRLTVL.

V gene TRBV6-1 combines with J gene TRBJ1-6, with D tentatively TRBD1 (5 bases). CDR1 and CDR2 (germline): MNHNS, SASEGT. Trimming took 8 bases from V and 7 from J, leaving 18 bases between them. The CDR3 spans 15 residues. This CDR3 is CASRVGTASNSPLHF. CDR3 DNA: TGTGCCAGCCGCGTGGGGACCGCGTCGAATTCACCCCTCCACTTT.

The chain couples TRBV19 to TRBJ1-5; D is unclear. The CDR3 covers 18 residues. The germline V gene encodes CDR1 LNHDA and CDR2 SQIVND (reference sequence). Trimming pared 1 base from V and 2 bases from J, leaving 18 bases between. CDR3 residues: CASSIGREALWGNQPQHF. In nucleotides, the CDR3 is TGTGCCAGTAGTATAGGTAGGGAAGCCCTTTGGGGCAATCAGCCCCAGCATTTT.

The chain combines TRBV25-1 with TRBJ2-7; D gene ambiguous. Between the trimmed V and J ends, which lost 5 bases and 5 bases, there was a span of 10 bases. Germline V gene lookup returns CDR1 MGHDK and CDR2 SYGVNS. This CDR3 has 12 amino acids. CDR3 bases: TGTGCCAGCAGTCTCTCCGGCAACGAGCAGTACTTC. It codes for CASSLSGNEQYF.

The gene calls are TRBV4-3 and TRBJ2-6, with a possible D match to TRBD1 (5 bases). Germline CDR1 reads LGHNA; CDR2 reads YSLEER. The CDR3 totals 16 residues. V lost 0 bases to trimming and J lost 2 bases, with 8 bases between them. The CDR3 spells CASSQDQGTGANVLTF. In DNA form, the CDR3 reads TGCGCCAGCAGCCAAGATCAGGGAACTGGGGCCAACGTCCTGACTTTC.

This chain connects TRBV21-1 to TRBJ1-5; the table's D call, TRBD1, has no DNA check behind it. TRBV21-1 is listed as a pseudogene. There are 23 residues in the CDR3. The CDR3: CASSKVQGPFTEIREGVNQPQHF. CDR3 DNA: TGTGCCAGCAGCAAAGTCCAAGGGCCCTTTACGGAGATACGCGAGGGGGTCAATCAGCCCCAGCATTTT.

This sequence joins TRBV12-5 and TRBJ2-7; 8 bases line up with TRBD2. CDR1 is LGHNT and CDR2 is FRNRAP in the germline V gene. This CDR3 has 14 residues. Germline trimming cut 7 bases from V and 7 bases from J; bases unmatched to any gene: 12. CDR3 loop: CASALGGGPREQYF. DNA for the CDR3: TGTGCTAGTGCCCTCGGGGGGGGGCCGAGGGAGCAGTACTTC.

V usage is TRBV25-1 and J usage is TRBJ2-7; D call uncertain. The CDR3 consists of 11 residues. In germline, CDR1 is MGHDK, CDR2 SYGVNS. V lost 6 bases and J lost 3, with 6 bases in between. The CDR3 is CASRSSYEQYF. DNA of the CDR3: TGTGCCAGCAGGTCCAGCTACGAGCAGTACTTC.

This clone was counted between two and nine times. V and J are TRBV15 and TRBJ1-2, with TRBD1 matching 7 bases. V trimming: 0 bases; J trimming: 7 bases; junction bases outside the gene matches: 8. The CDR3 loop spans 15 amino acids. Germline V gives CDR1 LNHNV, CDR2 YYDKDF (reference sequence). In nucleotides, the CDR3 is TGTGCCACCAGCAGAGAAGAGGGGGCAGGCGGTGGCTACACCTTC. Its protein is CATSREEGAGGGYTF.

The V gene is TRBV7-9, the J gene TRBJ2-3; D unclear. CDR1 is SEHNR, CDR2 FQNEAQ, per germline (reference sequence). V dropped 5 bases and J dropped 4 bases, with 7 bases sitting between them. CDR3 length: 12 amino acids. The CDR3 reads CASSQGADTQYF. The CDR3 region has the DNA TGTGCCAGCAGCCAAGGTGCAGATACGCAGTATTTT.